Following are 21 T cell receptor beta chains from one sample sequenced in a study of CD8 T cells in Susac syndrome. RNA, at about 0.45 to 1 ug, was reverse transcribed with random hexamers. TCRdb re-derived calls from the immunoSEQ multiplex PCR reads in MiXCR, one entry per CDR3 protein. This sample has about 83,000 distinct CDR3 sequences; roughly 96% occur once, and the top ten carry more than 0.35%. Sequencing input: CD8+ T cells from PBMCs. These receptors came from a human donor with Susac syndrome.

The chain carries TRBV7-9 and TRBJ2-7; D unresolved. CDR1 SEHNR and CDR2 FQNEAQ come from the germline V gene (reference sequence). The CDR3 is 12 residues long. Trimming removed 5 bases from V and 2 bases from J, with 7 bases in between. The CDR3 spells CASSRGPYEQYF. The CDR3 coding sequence is TGTGCCAGCAGCCGAGGCCCCTACGAGCAGTACTTC.

This clonotype has a single count. For the CDR3, the DNA is TGCAGTGCTAGAGATCTCCTGGAAAATCAGCCCCAGCATTTT. Residues: CSARDLLENQPQHF. The rearrangement joins TRBV20-1 to TRBJ1-5; unclear D gene. The CDR3 consists of 14 residues. V lost 0 bases and J lost 4, with 10 bases in between. Looked up from germline, CDR1 is DFQATT and CDR2 is SNEGSKA (reference sequence).

The chain uses TRBV5-6 and TRBJ2-7, with 7 nucleotides matching TRBD1. This CDR3 comprises 15 residues. Trimming took 4 bases from V and 5 from J; bases not matched to a gene: 12. Per the germline V gene, CDR1 is SGHDT and CDR2 is YYEEEE. DNA of the CDR3: TGTGCCAGCAGCAATAGACAGGGCCAATTGGACGAGCAGTACGTC. It yields the protein CASSNRQGQLDEQYV.

The V and J genes are TRBV9 and TRBJ2-1; D might be TRBD1 (6 bases). Trimming shortened V by 0 bases and J by 4 bases, and 11 bases separated the two germline ends. In germline, CDR1 is SGDLS, CDR2 YYNGEE. The CDR3 covers 15 residues. The CDR3 DNA sequence: TGTGCCAGCAGCGTAGGGGGGCTAGGTTACAATGAGCAGTTCTTC. Its protein product is CASSVGGLGYNEQFF. The full variable domain, in which reference TRBV9 and TRBJ2-1 provide the parts outside the CDR3, is DSGVTQTPKHLITATGQRVTLRCSPRSGDLSVYWYQQSLDQGLQFLIQYYNGEERAKGNILERFSAQQFPDLHSELNLSSLELGDSALYFCASSVGGLGYNEQFFGPGTRLTVL.

The rearrangement uses TRBV7-8 and TRBJ2-2; D call uncertain. The CDR3 is 14 residues long. CDR1 is SGHVS and CDR2 is FQNEAQ in the germline V gene. The ends were cut back, 7 bases at V and 7 bases at J, with 16 bases in the middle. The CDR3 coding sequence is TGTGCCAGCACCCCTCCGTTCCCCGGCGGGGAGCTGTTTTTT. Translated: CASTPPFPGGELFF. Filled out from reference TRBV7-8 and TRBJ2-2, the complete variable domain reads GAGVSQSPRYKVAKRGQDVALRCDPISGHVSLFWYQQALGQGPEFLTYFQNEAQLDKSGLPSDRFFAERPEGSVSTLKIQRTQQEDSAVYLCASTPPFPGGELFFGEGSRLTVL.

The chain is built from TRBV20-1 and TRBJ2-7; D gene uncertain. The V gene lost 1 base and the J gene lost 3 bases, with 13 bases spanning the gap. The CDR3 totals 14 residues. Germline V lookup: CDR1 DFQATT, CDR2 SNEGSKA (reference sequence). The CDR3 loop is CSARAPGSLYEQYF. As DNA, the CDR3 is TGCAGTGCTAGAGCTCCCGGGTCCCTCTACGAGCAGTACTTC.

This chain connects TRBV18 to TRBJ1-2; tentatively, D is TRBD1 (5 bases). Germline-derived CDR1 and CDR2 are KGHSH and LQKENI. V was cut by 0 bases and J by 4 bases, with 12 bases left in between. The CDR3 is 15 residues long. The CDR3 sequence: CASSPPRDDPYGYTF. DNA for the CDR3: TGTGCCAGCTCACCACCCAGGGATGATCCCTATGGCTACACCTTC.

The chain couples TRBV30 to TRBJ2-1; 7 bases line up with TRBD2. This CDR3 contains 15 residues. Germline V gene lookup returns CDR1 GTSNPN and CDR2 SVGIG (reference sequence). V lost 0 bases, J lost 7 bases, and 9 bases stayed unmatched. The CDR3 DNA is TGTGCCTGGAGTGTTATCGCGGGGGAGGGGAATGAGCAGTTCTTC. This gives the protein CAWSVIAGEGNEQFF.

The V gene is TRBV24-1, the J gene TRBJ2-1; D not certain. The CDR3 has 13 residues. CDR1 KGHDR and CDR2 SFDVKD come from the germline V gene. Trimming took 7 bases from V and 4 from J, leaving 10 bases between them. CDR3 region: CATSAVGYNEQFF. The CDR3, as DNA: TGTGCCACCAGCGCGGTTGGATACAATGAGCAGTTCTTC.

The chain employs TRBV7-9 and TRBJ2-7; TRBD1 agrees at 7 bases. Germline V gene data show CDR1 as SEHNR and CDR2 as FQNEAQ (reference sequence). After removal of 5 bases from V and 0 bases from J, the junction contained 7 bases not matched to a gene. The CDR3 is made up of 15 amino acids. The CDR3 protein is CASSATGPSSYEQYF. The CDR3, as DNA: TGTGCCAGCAGCGCGACAGGGCCCAGCTCCTACGAGCAGTACTTC.

The sample holds one count of this clonotype. The V call is TRBV28, the J call TRBJ2-1; D is ambiguous. The CDR3 is 10 residues long. Trimming stripped 3 bases from V and 9 bases from J, with 3 bases between. Germline CDR1 and CDR2: MDHEN and SYDVKM. Here the CDR3 reads CASSFREQFF. The CDR3, as DNA: TGTGCCAGCAGTTTCCGTGAGCAGTTCTTC.

The DNA of the CDR3 is TGTGCCAGCAGTCCAACAGGGTTAACTGAAGCTTTCTTT. Its protein product is CASSPTGLTEAFF. The rearrangement uses TRBV7-3 and TRBJ1-1; tentatively, D is TRBD1 (6 bases). The CDR3 consists of 13 residues. V lost 6 bases to trimming and J lost 5 bases, with 13 bases between them. Germline values: CDR1 SGHTA, CDR2 FQGTGA.

The V and J genes are TRBV20-1 and TRBJ1-6; TRBD1 might be the D (5 bases). V was trimmed by 1 base and J by 0 bases, leaving 16 bases between them. Germline CDR1 DFQATT, CDR2 SNEGSKA (reference sequence). The CDR3 runs to 18 residues. CDR3 nucleotide sequence: TGCAGTGCTAGAGGGTTCCGGGACGCAAGCTCCTATAATTCACCCCTCCACTTT. This codes for CSARGFRDASSYNSPLHF.

J is TRBJ1-5 and V is TRBV16; no reliable D call. Deletions cut 2 bases from V and 3 bases from J, with 8 bases between. The germline V gene has CDR1 KGHSY and CDR2 FQNENV. The CDR3 runs 14 residues. This chain's CDR3 is CASSQRADNQPQHF. In DNA, the CDR3 is TGTGCCAGCAGCCAAAGGGCGGACAATCAGCCCCAGCATTTT.

The CDR3 nucleotides read TGTGCCAGCAGCGCCCGGACAGGGTTGGGTTCCTACGAGCAGTACTTC. Translated: CASSARTGLGSYEQYF. The V gene is TRBV9, the J gene TRBJ2-7; the match to TRBD1 covers 8 bases. Looked up from germline, CDR1 is SGDLS and CDR2 is YYNGEE. V lost 3 bases, J lost 1 base, and 9 bases stayed unmatched. The CDR3 runs to 16 residues.

The chain couples TRBV7-9 to TRBJ2-1; weak D call: TRBD1 (6 bases). The CDR3 covers 13 residues. Germline V CDR1 and CDR2: SEHNR, FQNEAQ (reference sequence). V dropped 5 bases and J dropped 8 bases, with 13 bases sitting between them. As DNA, the CDR3 is TGTGCCAGCAGCGGGACATGGCGGGATGAGCAGTTCTTC. Its protein is CASSGTWRDEQFF.

The chain couples TRBV29-1 to TRBJ2-3; D perhaps matches TRBD1 (5 bases). This CDR3 region has 13 residues. Trimming removed 5 bases at V and 6 bases at J, with 15 bases between. Germline V lookup: CDR1 SQVTM, CDR2 ANQGSEA. The CDR3 DNA follows: TGCAGCGTTAACATAGGGGCTGGGGATACGCAGTATTTT. Translation gives CSVNIGAGDTQYF.

V gene TRBV18 combines with J gene TRBJ2-7, with D maybe TRBD2 (6 bases). Trimming pared 1 base from V and 3 bases from J, leaving 10 bases between. CDR1 is KGHSH and CDR2 is LQKENI in the germline V gene. The CDR3 runs to 14 residues. In nucleotides, the CDR3 is TGTGCCAGCTCACCACAGGGGACTTACTACGAGCAGTACTTC. Its translation is CASSPQGTYYEQYF. Variable domain in full (rest from reference TRBV18 and TRBJ2-7): NAGVMQNPRHLVRRRGQEARLRCSPMKGHSHVYWYRQLPEEGLKFMVYLQKENIIDESGMPKERFSAEFPKEGPSILRIQQVVRGDSAAYFCASSPQGTYYEQYFGPGTRLTVT.

J is TRBJ2-1 and V is TRBV4-1, with TRBD1 identical over 8 bases. This CDR3 contains 17 residues. V lost 3 bases to trimming and J lost 2 bases; unmatched junction nucleotides: 9. Germline V gene data show CDR1 as MGHRA and CDR2 as YSYEKL. Written as DNA, the CDR3 is TGCGCCAGCAGCCATCAAGCGGACAGGGTCGCCTACAATGAGCAGTTCTTC. It translates to CASSHQADRVAYNEQFF.

V usage is TRBV4-1 and J usage is TRBJ1-2; no reliable D call. The CDR3 consists of 12 residues. The germline gives CDR1 MGHRA, CDR2 YSYEKL. Trimming took off 6 bases at V and 0 bases at J, with 5 bases between the two ends. CDR3 DNA sequence: TGCGCCAGCAGTGACGCTAACTATGGCTACACCTTC. Translated, it gives CASSDANYGYTF.

The chain links TRBV20-1 to TRBJ2-7; 8 bases match TRBD2. Losses at the gene ends were 3 bases for V and 3 bases for J; bases not matched to a gene: 7. The CDR3 runs 14 residues. CDR1 is DFQATT, CDR2 SNEGSKA, per germline (reference sequence). In DNA, the CDR3 is TGCAGTGCTAGGGGGAGCGGGAGTCTCTACGAGCAGTACTTC. Amino acids: CSARGSGSLYEQYF.